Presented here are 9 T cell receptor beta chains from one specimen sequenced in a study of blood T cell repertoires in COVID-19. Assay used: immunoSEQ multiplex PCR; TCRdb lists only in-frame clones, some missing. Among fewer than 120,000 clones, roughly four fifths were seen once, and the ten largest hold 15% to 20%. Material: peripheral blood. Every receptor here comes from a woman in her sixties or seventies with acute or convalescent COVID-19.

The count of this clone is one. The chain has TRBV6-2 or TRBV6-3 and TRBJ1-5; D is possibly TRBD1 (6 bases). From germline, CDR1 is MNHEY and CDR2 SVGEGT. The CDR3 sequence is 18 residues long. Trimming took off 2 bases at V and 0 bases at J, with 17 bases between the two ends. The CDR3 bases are TGTGCCAGCAGTTACGGGGCACATGGGGGCCTTAGCAATCAGCCCCAGCATTTT. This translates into CASSYGAHGGLSNQPQHF.

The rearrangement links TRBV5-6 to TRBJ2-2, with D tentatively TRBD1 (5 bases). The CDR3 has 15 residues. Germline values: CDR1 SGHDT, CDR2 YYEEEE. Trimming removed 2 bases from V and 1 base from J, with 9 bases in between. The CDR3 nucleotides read TGTGCCAGCAGCTTACCCGACAGGAACACCGGGGAGCTGTTTTTT. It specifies CASSLPDRNTGELFF.

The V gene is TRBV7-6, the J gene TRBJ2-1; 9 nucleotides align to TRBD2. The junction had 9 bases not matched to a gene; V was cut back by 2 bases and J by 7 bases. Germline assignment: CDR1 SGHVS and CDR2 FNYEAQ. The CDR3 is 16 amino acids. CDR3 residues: CASSLSGGGAVNEQFF. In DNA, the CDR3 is TGTGCCAGCAGCTTAAGTGGCGGGGGGGCCGTAAATGAGCAGTTCTTC.

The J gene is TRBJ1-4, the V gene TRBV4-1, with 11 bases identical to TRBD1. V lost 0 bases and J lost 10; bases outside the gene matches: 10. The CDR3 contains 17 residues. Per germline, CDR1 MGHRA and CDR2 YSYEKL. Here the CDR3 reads CASSQDRQGQGVGKLFF. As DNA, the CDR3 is TGCGCCAGCAGCCAAGATCGGCAGGGACAGGGGGTTGGAAAACTGTTTTTT.

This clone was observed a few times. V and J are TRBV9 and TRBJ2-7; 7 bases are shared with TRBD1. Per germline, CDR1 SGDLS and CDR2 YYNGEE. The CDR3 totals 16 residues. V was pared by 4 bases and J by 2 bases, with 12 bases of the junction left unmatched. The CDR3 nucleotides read TGTGCCAGCAGCTCCCCAACCGGGACAGCGGCCTACGAGCAGTACTTC. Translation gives CASSSPTGTAAYEQYF.

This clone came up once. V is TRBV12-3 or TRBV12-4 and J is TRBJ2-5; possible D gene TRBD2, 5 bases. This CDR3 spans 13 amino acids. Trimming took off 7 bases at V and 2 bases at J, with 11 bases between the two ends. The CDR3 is CASTTSGQETQYF. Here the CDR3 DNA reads TGTGCCAGCACTACTTCGGGGCAAGAGACCCAGTACTTC.

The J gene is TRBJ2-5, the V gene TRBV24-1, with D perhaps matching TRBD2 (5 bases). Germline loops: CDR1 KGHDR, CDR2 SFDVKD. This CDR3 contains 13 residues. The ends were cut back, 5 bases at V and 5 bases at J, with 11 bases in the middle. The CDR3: CATSAASSETQYF. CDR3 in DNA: TGTGCCACCAGTGCCGCTAGCTCGGAGACCCAGTACTTC.

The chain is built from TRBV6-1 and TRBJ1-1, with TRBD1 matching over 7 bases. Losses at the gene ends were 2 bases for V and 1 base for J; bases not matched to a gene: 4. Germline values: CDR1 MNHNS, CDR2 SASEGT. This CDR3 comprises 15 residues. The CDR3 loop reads CASSERGPRNTEAFF. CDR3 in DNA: TGTGCCAGCAGTGAAAGGGGGCCCAGGAACACTGAAGCTTTCTTT.

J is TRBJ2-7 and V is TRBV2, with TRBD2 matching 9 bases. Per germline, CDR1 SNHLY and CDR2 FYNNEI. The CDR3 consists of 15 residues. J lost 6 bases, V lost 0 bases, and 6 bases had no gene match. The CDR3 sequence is CASSEAAAGGSEQYF. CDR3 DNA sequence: TGTGCCAGCAGTGAAGCTGCGGCGGGGGGGTCCGAGCAGTACTTC.